This T cell receptor beta chain comes out of a study of blood T cell repertoires in COVID-19. Study as a whole: The study drew acute and convalescent COVID-19 samples from the United States, Italy and Spain. T cells, B-cell-depleted T cells, or PBMCs provided the cDNA or gDNA that served as material.

The CDR3 spans 16 residues. V was pared by 3 bases and J by 9 bases, with 6 bases of the junction left unmatched. Germline V lookup: CDR1 KGHDR, CDR2 SFDVKD. Source study methods: How many nucleated cells were present was estimated from reference gene primer amplification. Assay: immunoSEQ multiplex PCR; the TCRdb copy retains only in-frame clones and omits some. The D gene and trimming were derived from the DNA, and the V and J assignments and clone size from that table. The table lists 300,000 to 400,000 clones, around 87% of them singletons. Assignments of participants to cohorts depended upon their own reported clinical history.

This clonotype originated in a woman between 25 and 40 years old with acute COVID-19. This chain links TRBV24-1 with TRBJ2-1; TRBD2 agrees at 14 bases. The sample consisted of PBMCs or T cells enriched from blood (not recorded which). DNA for the CDR3: TGTGCCACCAGTGATGTGACTAGCGGGGGGGCGGGTGAGCAGTTCTTC. Its protein is CATSDVTSGGAGEQFF.